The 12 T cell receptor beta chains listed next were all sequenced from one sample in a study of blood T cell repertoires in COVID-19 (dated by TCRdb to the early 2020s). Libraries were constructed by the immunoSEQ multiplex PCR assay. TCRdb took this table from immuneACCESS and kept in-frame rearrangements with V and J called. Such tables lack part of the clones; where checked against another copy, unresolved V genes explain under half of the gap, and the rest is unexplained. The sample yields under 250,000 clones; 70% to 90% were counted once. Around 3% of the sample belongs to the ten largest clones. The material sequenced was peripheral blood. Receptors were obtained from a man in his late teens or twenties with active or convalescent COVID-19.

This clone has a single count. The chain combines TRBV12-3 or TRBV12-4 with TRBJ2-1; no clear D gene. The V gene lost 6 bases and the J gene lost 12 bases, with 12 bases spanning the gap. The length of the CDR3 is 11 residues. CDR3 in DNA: TGTGCCAGCAGCTCCACTAAAGGGCAGTTCTTC. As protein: CASSSTKGQFF.

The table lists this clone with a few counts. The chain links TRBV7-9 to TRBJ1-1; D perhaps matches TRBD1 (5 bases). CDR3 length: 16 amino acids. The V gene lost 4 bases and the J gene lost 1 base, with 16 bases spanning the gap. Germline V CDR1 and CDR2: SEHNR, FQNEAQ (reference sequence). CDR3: CASSSQSLDTNTEAFF. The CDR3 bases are TGTGCCAGCAGCTCCCAGAGCCTGGACACGAACACTGAAGCTTTCTTT. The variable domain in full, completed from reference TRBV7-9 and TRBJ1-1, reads DTGVSQNPRHKITKRGQNVTFRCDPISEHNRLYWYRQTLGQGPEFLTYFQNEAQLEKSRLLSDRFSAERPKGSFSTLEIQRTEQGDSAMYLCASSSQSLDTNTEAFFGQGTRLTVV.

The chain's CDR3 is CASSQGLAGGPYEQYF. Here the CDR3 DNA reads TGCGCCAGCAGCCAGGGGTTAGCGGGAGGGCCCTACGAGCAGTACTTC. The V call is TRBV4-3, the J call TRBJ2-7; 11 nucleotides match TRBD2. Germline V lookup: CDR1 LGHNA, CDR2 YSLEER. The junction had 6 bases not matched to a gene; V was cut back by 3 bases and J by 2 bases. The CDR3 length is 16 residues.

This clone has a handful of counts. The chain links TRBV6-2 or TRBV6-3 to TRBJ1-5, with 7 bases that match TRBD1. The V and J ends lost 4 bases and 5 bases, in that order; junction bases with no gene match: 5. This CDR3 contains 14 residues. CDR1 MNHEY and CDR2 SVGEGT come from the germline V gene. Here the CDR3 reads CASSSGTDYQPQHF. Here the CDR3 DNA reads TGTGCCAGCAGTTCCGGGACAGACTATCAGCCCCAGCATTTT.

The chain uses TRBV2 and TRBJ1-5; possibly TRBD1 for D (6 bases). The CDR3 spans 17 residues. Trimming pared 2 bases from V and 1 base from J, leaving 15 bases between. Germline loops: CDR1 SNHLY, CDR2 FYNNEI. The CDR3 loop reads CASSEPGRGRSNQPQHF. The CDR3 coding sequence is TGTGCCAGCAGTGAACCTGGCAGGGGTCGAAGCAATCAGCCCCAGCATTTT.

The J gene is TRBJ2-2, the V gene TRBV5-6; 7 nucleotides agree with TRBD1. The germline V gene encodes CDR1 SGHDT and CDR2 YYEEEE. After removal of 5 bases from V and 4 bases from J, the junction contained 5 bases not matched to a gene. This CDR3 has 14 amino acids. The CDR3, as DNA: TGTGCCAGCAGGGGACAGTCGGGCACCGGGGAGCTGTTTTTT. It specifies CASRGQSGTGELFF.

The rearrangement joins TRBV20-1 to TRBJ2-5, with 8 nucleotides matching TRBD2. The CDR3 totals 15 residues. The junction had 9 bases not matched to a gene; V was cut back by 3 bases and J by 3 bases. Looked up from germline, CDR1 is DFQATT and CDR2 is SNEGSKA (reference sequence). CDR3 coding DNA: TGCAGTGCTAGTGCGGGGGGAACAACCAAAGAGACCCAGTACTTC. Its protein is CSASAGGTTKETQYF.

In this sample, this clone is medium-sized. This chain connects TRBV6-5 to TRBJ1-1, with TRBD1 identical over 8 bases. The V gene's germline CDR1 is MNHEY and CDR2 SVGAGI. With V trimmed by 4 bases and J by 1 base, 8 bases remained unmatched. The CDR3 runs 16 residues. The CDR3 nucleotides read TGTGCCAGCAGTTTTGACCCAGGGGGCCCGAACACTGAAGCTTTCTTT. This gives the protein CASSFDPGGPNTEAFF.

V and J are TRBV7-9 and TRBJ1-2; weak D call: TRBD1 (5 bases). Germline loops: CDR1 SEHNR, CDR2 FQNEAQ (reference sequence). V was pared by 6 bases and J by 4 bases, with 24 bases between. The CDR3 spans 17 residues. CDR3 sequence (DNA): TGTGCCAGCAGACCAAGCGGGGACCCACAAAAGGGCTATGGCTACACCTTC. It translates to CASRPSGDPQKGYGYTF.

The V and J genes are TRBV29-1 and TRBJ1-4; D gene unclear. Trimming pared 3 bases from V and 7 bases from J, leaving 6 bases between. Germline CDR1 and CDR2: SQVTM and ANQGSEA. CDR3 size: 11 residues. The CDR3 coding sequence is TGCAGCGTTGATTTGGCTGAAAAACTGTTTTTT. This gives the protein CSVDLAEKLFF.

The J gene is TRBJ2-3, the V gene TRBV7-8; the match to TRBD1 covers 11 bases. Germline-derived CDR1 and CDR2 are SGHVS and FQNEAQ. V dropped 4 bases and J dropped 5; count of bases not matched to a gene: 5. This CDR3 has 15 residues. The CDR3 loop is CASSSGQGAIDTQYF. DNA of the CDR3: TGTGCCAGCAGCTCCGGACAGGGGGCGATAGATACGCAGTATTTT.

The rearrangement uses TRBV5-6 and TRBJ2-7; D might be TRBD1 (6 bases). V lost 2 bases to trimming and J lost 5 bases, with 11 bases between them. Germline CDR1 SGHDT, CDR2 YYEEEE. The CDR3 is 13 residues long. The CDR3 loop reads CASSFGTRNEQYF. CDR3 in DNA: TGTGCCAGCAGCTTCGGGACAAGGAACGAGCAGTACTTC.